The clone carrying this T cell receptor beta chain was observed once. What it binds is not known. This table comes from immunoSEQ multiplex PCR, and its TCRdb copy is limited to in-frame clones, with some not included. The table lists under 15,000 clones, 84% of them singletons. This record belongs to a study of OX40 agonist ivuxolimab in advanced cancers. General study findings and limits: Circulating CD4+ and CD8+ T cells showed clonal expansion by week 6 at 0.1 to 3.0 mg/kg. The mean number of expanded clones was higher in CD8+ T cells than in CD4+.

The CDR3 runs 13 residues. V dropped 5 bases and J dropped 5; count of bases not matched to a gene: 5. Germline CDR1 is SGHTA and CDR2 is FQGTGA. Source: CD4+ or CD8+ T cells sorted from blood, taken in a trial of the OX40 agonist ivuxolimab. The rearrangement joins TRBV7-3 to TRBJ1-1; 7 nucleotides agree with TRBD1. The TCR originated in an adult with an advanced solid tumor such as melanoma, head and neck, liver or kidney cancer. CDR3 nucleotide sequence: TGTGCCAGCAGCCCCGCAGGGGGGACTGAAGCTTTCTTT. Its translation is CASSPAGGTEAFF.